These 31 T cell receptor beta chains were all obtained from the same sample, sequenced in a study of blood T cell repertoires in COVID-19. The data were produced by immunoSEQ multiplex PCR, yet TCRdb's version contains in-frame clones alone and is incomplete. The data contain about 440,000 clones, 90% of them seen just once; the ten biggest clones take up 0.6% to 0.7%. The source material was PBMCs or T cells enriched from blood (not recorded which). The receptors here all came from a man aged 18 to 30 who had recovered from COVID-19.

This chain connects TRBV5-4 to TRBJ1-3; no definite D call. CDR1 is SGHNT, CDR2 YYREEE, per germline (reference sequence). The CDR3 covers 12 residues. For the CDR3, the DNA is TGTGGAGCAGGCAGCTCTGGAAACACCATATATTTT. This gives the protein CGAGSSGNTIYF.

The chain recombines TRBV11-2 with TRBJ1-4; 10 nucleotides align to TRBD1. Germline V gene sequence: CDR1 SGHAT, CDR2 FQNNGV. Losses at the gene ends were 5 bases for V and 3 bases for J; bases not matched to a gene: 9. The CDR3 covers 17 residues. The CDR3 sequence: CASSLRQGAKANEKLFF. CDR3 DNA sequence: TGTGCCAGCAGCCTCCGACAGGGGGCAAAGGCTAATGAAAAACTGTTTTTT. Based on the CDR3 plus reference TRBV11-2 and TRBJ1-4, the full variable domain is EAGVAQSPRYKIIEKRQSVAFWCNPISGHATLYWYQQILGQGPKLLIQFQNNGVVDDSQLPKDRFSAERLKGVDSTLKIQPAKLEDSAVYLCASSLRQGAKANEKLFFGSGTQLSVL.

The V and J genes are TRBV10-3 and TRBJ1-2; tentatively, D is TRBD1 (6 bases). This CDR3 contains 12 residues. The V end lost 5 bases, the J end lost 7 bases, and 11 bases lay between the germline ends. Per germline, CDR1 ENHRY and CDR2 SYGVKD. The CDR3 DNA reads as TGTGCCATCAGTCAGGGGAATGCTGGCTACACCTTC. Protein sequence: CAISQGNAGYTF.

The CDR3 nucleotides are TGTGCCAGCACCCCTCGGACAGGGGTAACTGAAGCTTTCTTT. It yields the protein CASTPRTGVTEAFF. The V gene is TRBV27, the J gene TRBJ1-1; TRBD1 matches 9 bases. This CDR3 comprises 14 residues. Germline loops: CDR1 MNHEY, CDR2 SMNVEV (reference sequence). The V gene end was trimmed by 7 bases and the J gene end by 5 bases; junction bases not matched to a gene: 8.

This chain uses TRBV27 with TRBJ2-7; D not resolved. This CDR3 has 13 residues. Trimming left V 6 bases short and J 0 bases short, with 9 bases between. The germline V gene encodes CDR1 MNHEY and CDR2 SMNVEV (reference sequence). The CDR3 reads CASSHSASYEQYF. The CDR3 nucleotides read TGTGCCAGCAGCCACTCCGCCTCCTACGAGCAGTACTTC.

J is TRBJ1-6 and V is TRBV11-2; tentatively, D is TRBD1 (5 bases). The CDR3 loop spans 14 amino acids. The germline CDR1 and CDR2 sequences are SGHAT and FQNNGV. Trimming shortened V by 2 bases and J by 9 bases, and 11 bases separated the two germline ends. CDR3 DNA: TGTGCCAGCAGCTTACAGGGCTCCGGTTCACCCCTCCACTTT. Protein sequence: CASSLQGSGSPLHF. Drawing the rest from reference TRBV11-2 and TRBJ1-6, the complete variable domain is EAGVAQSPRYKIIEKRQSVAFWCNPISGHATLYWYQQILGQGPKLLIQFQNNGVVDDSQLPKDRFSAERLKGVDSTLKIQPAKLEDSAVYLCASSLQGSGSPLHFGNGTRLTVT.

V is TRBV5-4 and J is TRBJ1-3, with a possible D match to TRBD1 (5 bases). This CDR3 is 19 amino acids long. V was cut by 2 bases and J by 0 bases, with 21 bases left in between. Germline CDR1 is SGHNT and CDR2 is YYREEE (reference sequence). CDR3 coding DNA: TGTGCCAGCAGCTTTAGAACGTTGCGACAGACCAACTCTGGAAACACCATATATTTT. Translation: CASSFRTLRQTNSGNTIYF.

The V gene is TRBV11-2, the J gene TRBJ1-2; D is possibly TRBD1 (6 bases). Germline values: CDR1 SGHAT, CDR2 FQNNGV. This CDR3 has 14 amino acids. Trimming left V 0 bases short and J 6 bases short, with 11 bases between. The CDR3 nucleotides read TGTGCCAGCAGCTTAGAGTCAGGGGAAAATGGCTACACCTTC. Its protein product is CASSLESGENGYTF. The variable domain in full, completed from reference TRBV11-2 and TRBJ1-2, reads EAGVAQSPRYKIIEKRQSVAFWCNPISGHATLYWYQQILGQGPKLLIQFQNNGVVDDSQLPKDRFSAERLKGVDSTLKIQPAKLEDSAVYLCASSLESGENGYTFGSGTRLTVV.

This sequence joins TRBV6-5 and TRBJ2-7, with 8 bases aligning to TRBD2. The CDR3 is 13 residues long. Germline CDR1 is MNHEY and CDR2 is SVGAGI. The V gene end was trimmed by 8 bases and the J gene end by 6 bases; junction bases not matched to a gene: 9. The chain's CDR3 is CASEKAGVPEQYF. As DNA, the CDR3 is TGTGCCAGCGAGAAAGCGGGAGTCCCCGAGCAGTACTTC.

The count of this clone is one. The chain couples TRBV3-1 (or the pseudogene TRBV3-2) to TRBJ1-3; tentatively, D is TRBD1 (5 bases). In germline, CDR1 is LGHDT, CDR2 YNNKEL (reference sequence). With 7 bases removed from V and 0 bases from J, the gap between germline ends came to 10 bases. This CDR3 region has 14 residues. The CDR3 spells CASTRQNSGNTIYF. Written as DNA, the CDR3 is TGTGCCAGCACTCGACAGAACTCTGGAAACACCATATATTTT.

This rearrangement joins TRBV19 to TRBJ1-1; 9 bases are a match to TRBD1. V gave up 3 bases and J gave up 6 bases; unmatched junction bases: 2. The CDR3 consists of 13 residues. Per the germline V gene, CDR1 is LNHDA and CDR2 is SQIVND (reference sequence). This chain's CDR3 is CASSMGQGAEAFF. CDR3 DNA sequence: TGTGCCAGTAGTATGGGACAGGGTGCTGAAGCTTTCTTT.

CDR3 in DNA: TGTGCCAGCAGTGAGGAGGGGCCAGAGACCCAGTACTTC. It translates to CASSEEGPETQYF. The chain is built from TRBV2 and TRBJ2-5, with a possible D match to TRBD2 (6 bases). Germline V gene lookup returns CDR1 SNHLY and CDR2 FYNNEI. V lost 3 bases and J 4 bases, leaving 9 bases between the germline ends. This CDR3 has 13 amino acids.

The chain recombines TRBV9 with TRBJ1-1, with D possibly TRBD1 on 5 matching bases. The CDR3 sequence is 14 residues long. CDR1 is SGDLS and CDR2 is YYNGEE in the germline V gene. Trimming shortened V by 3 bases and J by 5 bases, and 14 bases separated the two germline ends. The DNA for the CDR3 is TGTGCCAGCAGCGCTCGTTCAGGGCAAACTGAAGCTTTCTTT. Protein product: CASSARSGQTEAFF.

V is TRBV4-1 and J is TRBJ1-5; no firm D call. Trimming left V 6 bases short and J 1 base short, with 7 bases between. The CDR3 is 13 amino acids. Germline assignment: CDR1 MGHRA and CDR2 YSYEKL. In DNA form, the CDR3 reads TGCGCCAGCAGTCCCCGGAGCAATCAGCCCCAGCATTTT. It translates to CASSPRSNQPQHF.

In nucleotides, the CDR3 is TGCGCCAGCAGCCGACTAGCGGGGGGGCAAGAGACCCAGTACTTC. Its protein is CASSRLAGGQETQYF. This chain uses TRBV4-1 with TRBJ2-5, with 14 bases identical to TRBD2. The CDR3 spans 15 residues. Germline V gene lookup returns CDR1 MGHRA and CDR2 YSYEKL. V gave up 4 bases and J gave up 2 bases; unmatched junction bases: 0.

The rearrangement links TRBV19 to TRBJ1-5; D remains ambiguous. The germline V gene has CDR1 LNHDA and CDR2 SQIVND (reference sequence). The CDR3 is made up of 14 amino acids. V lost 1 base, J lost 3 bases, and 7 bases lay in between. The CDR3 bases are TGTGCCAGTAGTATAGGTCAGTTCAATCAGCCCCAGCATTTT. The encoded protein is CASSIGQFNQPQHF.

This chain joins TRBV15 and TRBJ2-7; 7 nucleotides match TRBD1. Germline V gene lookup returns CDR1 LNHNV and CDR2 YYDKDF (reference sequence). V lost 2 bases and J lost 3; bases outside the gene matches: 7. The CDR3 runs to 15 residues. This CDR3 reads CATSRSRDRDYEQYF. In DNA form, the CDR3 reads TGTGCCACCAGCAGATCCCGGGACAGAGACTACGAGCAGTACTTC.

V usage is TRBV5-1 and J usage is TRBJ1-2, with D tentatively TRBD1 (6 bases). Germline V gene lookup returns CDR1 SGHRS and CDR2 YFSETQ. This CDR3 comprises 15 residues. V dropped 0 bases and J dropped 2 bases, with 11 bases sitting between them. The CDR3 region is CASSLAQGSNYGYTF. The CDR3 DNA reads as TGCGCCAGCAGCTTGGCGCAGGGGTCGAACTATGGCTACACCTTC.

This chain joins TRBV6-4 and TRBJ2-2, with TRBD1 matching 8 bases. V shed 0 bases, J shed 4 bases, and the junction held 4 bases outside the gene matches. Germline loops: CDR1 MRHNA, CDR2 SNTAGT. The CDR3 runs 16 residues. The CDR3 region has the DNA TGTGCCAGCAGTGACTCGGGGACAGGTGGCACCGGGGAGCTGTTTTTT. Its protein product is CASSDSGTGGTGELFF.

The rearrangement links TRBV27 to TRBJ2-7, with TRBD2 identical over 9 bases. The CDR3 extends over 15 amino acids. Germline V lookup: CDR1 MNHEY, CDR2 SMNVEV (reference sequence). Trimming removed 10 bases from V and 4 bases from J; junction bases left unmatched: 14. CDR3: CATSTGSSGVYEQYF. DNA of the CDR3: TGTGCCACCTCAACTGGGTCTAGCGGGGTATACGAGCAGTACTTC.

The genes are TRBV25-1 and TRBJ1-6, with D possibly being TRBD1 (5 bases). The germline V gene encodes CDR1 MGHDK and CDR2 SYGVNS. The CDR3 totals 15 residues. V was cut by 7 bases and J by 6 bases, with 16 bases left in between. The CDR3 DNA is TGTGCCAGCAACCGGGCGGCAGGGCCTAATTCACCCCTCCACTTT. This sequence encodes CASNRAAGPNSPLHF.

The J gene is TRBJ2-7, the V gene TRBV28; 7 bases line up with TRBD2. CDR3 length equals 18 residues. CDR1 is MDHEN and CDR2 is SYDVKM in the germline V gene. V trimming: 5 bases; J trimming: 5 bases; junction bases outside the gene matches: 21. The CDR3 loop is CASSPRTPGGRELDEQYF. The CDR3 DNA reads TGTGCCAGCAGTCCCCGAACTCCTGGTGGGCGGGAGTTGGACGAGCAGTACTTC.

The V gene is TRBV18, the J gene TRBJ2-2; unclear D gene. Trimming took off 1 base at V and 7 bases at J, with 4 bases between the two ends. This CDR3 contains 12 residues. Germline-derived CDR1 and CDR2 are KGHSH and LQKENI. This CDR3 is CASSPRLGELFF. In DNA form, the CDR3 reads TGTGCCAGCTCACCACGACTCGGGGAGCTGTTTTTT.

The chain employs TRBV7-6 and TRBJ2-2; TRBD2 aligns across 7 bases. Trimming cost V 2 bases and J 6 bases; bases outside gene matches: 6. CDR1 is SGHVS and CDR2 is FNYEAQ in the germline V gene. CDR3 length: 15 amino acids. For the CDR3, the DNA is TGTGCCAGCAGCTTATTGGGGGAGGGCCCCGGGGAGCTGTTTTTT. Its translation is CASSLLGEGPGELFF.

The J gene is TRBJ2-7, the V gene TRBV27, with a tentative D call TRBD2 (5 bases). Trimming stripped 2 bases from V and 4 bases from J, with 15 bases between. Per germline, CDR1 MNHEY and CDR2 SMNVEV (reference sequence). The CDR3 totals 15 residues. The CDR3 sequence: CASSLSGWEQYEQYF. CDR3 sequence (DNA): TGTGCCAGCAGTTTAAGTGGTTGGGAGCAATACGAGCAGTACTTC.

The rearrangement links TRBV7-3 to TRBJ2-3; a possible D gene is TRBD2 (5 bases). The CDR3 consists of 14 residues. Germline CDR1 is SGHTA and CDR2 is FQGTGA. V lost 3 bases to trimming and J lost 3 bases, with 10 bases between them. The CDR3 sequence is CASSLDGKTDTQYF. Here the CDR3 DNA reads TGTGCCAGCAGCTTGGACGGGAAAACAGATACGCAGTATTTT.

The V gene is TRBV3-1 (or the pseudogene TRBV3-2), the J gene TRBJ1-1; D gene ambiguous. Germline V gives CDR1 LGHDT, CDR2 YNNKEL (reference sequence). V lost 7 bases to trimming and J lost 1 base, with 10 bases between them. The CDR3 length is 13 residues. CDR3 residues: CASTWAENTEAFF. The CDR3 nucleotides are TGTGCCAGCACCTGGGCCGAGAACACTGAAGCTTTCTTT.

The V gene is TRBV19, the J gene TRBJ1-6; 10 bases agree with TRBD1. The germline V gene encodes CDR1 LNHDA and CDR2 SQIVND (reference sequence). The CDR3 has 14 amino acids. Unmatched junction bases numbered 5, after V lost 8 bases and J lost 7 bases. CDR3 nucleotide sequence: TGTGCCAGTCAAACGACAGGGGGCAATTCACCCCTCCACTTT. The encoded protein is CASQTTGGNSPLHF.

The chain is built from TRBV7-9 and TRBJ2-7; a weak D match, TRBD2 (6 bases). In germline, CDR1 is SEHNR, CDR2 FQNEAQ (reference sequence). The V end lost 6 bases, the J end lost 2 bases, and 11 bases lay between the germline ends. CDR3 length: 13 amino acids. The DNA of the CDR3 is TGTGCCAGCAGGGCTAGCGCGGCCTACGAGCAGTACTTC. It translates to CASRASAAYEQYF.

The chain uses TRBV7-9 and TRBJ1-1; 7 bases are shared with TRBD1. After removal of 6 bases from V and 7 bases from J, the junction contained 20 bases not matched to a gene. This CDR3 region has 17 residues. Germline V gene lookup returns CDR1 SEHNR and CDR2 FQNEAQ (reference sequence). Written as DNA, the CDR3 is TGTGCCAGCAGAAAAACTCTAGGACAGGCTACGTTCGGTGAAGCTTTCTTT. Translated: CASRKTLGQATFGEAFF.

The CDR3, as DNA: TGTGCCAGCAGTCCCTCGGGGGGGCTGGGCGAGCAGTACTTC. Translated, it gives CASSPSGGLGEQYF. The chain links TRBV27 to TRBJ2-7; 8 bases match TRBD2. The CDR3 is 14 residues long. Trimming cost V 5 bases and J 6 bases; bases outside gene matches: 9. Germline loops: CDR1 MNHEY, CDR2 SMNVEV (reference sequence).